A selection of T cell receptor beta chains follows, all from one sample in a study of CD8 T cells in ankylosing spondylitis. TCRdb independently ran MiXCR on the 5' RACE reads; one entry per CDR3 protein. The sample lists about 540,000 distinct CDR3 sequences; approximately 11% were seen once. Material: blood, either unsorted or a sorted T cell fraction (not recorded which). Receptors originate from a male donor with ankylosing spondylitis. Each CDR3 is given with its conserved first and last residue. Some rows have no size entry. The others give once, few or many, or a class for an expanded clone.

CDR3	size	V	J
CAWSGPSGTMKFF	.	TRBV30	TRBJ2-1
CASSSQTGPNEKLFF	few	TRBV28	TRBJ1-4
CASSESSWMKSDTQYF	.	TRBV25-1	TRBJ2-3
CASSSGQGADPSSF	few	TRBV2	TRBJ1-2
CASRQGISYNSPLHF	.	TRBV4-1	TRBJ1-6
CSARQSGEAQPQHF	many	TRBV20-1	TRBJ1-5
CASARQLNTEAFF	.	TRBV12-3/TRBV12-4	TRBJ1-1
CASSYRQEETQYF	few	TRBV6-6	TRBJ2-5
CASSLDMGQVNEQFF	.	TRBV11-3	TRBJ2-1
CASSQDLAGDNEQFF	many	TRBV3-1	TRBJ2-1
CASSQGGGFAATNEKLFF	few	TRBV4-1	TRBJ1-4
CASSLQGSSYEQYF	few	TRBV7-6	TRBJ2-7
CSVGPLSGTLADTQYF	.	TRBV29-1	TRBJ2-3
CASSQDLGRPNTGELFF	.	TRBV14	TRBJ2-2
CSVGDRGGYGYTF	few	TRBV29-1	TRBJ1-2
CASSLIRGLNGYTF	few	TRBV5-6	TRBJ1-2
CASSPYTAPGSHTDTQYF	few	TRBV3-1	TRBJ2-3
CATSDSYQETQYF	many	TRBV24-1	TRBJ2-5
CASSYRDSIETQYF	many	TRBV5-1	TRBJ2-5
CASSHKRERTDTQYF	.	TRBV11-2	TRBJ2-3
CSVALTSRPTQYF	.	TRBV29-1	TRBJ2-3
CASSYRDGAFGGTDTQYF	few	TRBV13	TRBJ2-3
CSVETAGETQYF	few	TRBV29-1	TRBJ2-5
CASREPNEKLFF	few	TRBV28	TRBJ1-4
CASSRGGDRYSNQPQHF	many	TRBV25-1	TRBJ1-5